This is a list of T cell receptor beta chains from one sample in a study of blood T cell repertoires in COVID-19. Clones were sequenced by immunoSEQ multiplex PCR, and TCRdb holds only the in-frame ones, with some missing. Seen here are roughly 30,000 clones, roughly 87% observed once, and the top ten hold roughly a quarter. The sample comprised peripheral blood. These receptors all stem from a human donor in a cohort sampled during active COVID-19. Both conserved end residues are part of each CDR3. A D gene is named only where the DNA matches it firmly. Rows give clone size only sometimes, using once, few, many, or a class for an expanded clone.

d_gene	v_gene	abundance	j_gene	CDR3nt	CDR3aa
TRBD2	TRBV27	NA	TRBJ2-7	TGTGCCAGCAGTTGGTCGGGCGGGGGCTCCTACGAGCAGTACTTC	CASSWSGGGSYEQYF
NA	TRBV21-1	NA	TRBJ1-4	TGTGCCAGCAGCATCGACAGTCTTTTTAATGAAAAACTGTTTTTT	CASSIDSLFNEKLFF
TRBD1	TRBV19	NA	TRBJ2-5	TGTGCCAGTAGGGGACAGGGAGGGAAGGAGACCCAGTACTTC	CASRGQGGKETQYF
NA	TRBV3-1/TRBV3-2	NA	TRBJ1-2	TGTGCCAGCAGCCCCCCCTCGGCCAGGGGTTGGGGCTACACCTTC	CASSPPSARGWGYTF
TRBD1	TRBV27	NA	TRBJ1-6	TGTGCCAGCAGTTCCTGGACAGGCTCCTATAATTCACCCCTCCACTTT	CASSSWTGSYNSPLHF
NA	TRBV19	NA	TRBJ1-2	TGTGCCAGTAGTATAGTGGGCAGGAACTATGGCTACACCTTC	CASSIVGRNYGYTF
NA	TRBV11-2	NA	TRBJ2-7	TGTGCCAGCAGCCGCGCTCGGGGGAGCTCCTACGAGCAGTACTTC	CASSRARGSSYEQYF
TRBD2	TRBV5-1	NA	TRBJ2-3	TGCGCCAGCAGCTTGGTAGCGGGGGGGCCGGGAGATACGCAGTATTTT	CASSLVAGGPGDTQYF
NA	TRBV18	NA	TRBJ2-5	TGTGCCAGCTCACTCCAGGCCTTCCAAGAGACCCAGTACTTC	CASSLQAFQETQYF
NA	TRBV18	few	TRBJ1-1	TGTGCCAGCTCACCTCGGGCGGCACAAGGAGGCACTGAAGCTTTCTTT	CASSPRAAQGGTEAFF
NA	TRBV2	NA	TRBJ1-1	TGTGCCAGCAGTGATTACAGGGCTGCTTTCTTT	CASSDYRAAFF
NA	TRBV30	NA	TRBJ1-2	TGTGCCTGGCGGCCAGTGGGGGGACTCTATGGCTACACCTTC	CAWRPVGGLYGYTF
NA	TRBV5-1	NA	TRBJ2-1	TGCGCCAGCAGCTTGTTGGGCTCTGAGCAGTTCTTC	CASSLLGSEQFF
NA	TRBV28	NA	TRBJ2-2	TGTGCCAGCAGTTTACTTGTGGGGGGGCCCGGGGAGCTGTTTTTT	CASSLLVGGPGELFF
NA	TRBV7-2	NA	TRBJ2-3	TGTGCCAGCAGCACATTCGTGGTCACAGATACGCAGTATTTT	CASSTFVVTDTQYF
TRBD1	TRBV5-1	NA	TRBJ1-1	TGCGCCAGCAGCAGGACAGGGGATTACACTGAAGCTTTCTTT	CASSRTGDYTEAFF
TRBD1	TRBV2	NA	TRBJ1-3	TGTGCCAGCAGTGTTTTCCAGGGGGCAGGTGGAAACACCATATATTTT	CASSVFQGAGGNTIYF
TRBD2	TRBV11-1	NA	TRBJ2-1	TGTGCCAGCAGCCCTTTTTGGACTAGCTCAAGCAATGAGCAGTTCTTC	CASSPFWTSSSNEQFF
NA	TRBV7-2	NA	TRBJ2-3	TGTGCCAGCAGCTGGGACTTCGACACAGATACGCAGTATTTT	CASSWDFDTDTQYF
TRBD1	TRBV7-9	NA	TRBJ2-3	TGTGCCAGCAGCCCACAGGGGGCTGTAGATACGCAGTATTTT	CASSPQGAVDTQYF
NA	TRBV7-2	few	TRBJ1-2	TGTGCCAGCAGCTTAGACTCCCGCGCTAACTATGGCTACACCTTC	CASSLDSRANYGYTF
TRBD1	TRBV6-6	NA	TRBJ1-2	TGTGCCAGCAGTTATGCCCCGGACAGGGTGGATGGCTACACCTTC	CASSYAPDRVDGYTF
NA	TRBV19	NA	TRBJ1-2	TGTGCCACCAATAACTATGGCTACACCTTC	CATNNYGYTF
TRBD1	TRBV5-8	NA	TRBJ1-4	TGTGCCAGCAGCTTGGGGCAGGGGGCAACTAATGAAAAACTGTTTTTT	CASSLGQGATNEKLFF
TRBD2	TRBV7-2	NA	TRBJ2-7	TGTGCCAGCAGCTTTAGCGGGGGGGCGGGCGAGCAGTACTTC	CASSFSGGAGEQYF
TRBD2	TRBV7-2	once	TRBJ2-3	TGTGCCAGCAGCTTAGCCCCTAGCGGATGGACTAGCGGGGGAGGGTTAAATACGCAGTATTTT	CASSLAPSGWTSGGGLNTQYF
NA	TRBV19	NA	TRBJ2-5	TGTGCCAGTAGTGAACGCCTGAGTATTGCGGAGACCCAGTACTTC	CASSERLSIAETQYF
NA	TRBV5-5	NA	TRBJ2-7	TGTGCCAGCAGCTTGGTTAACCCCAGGGACTACGAGCAGTACTTC	CASSLVNPRDYEQYF
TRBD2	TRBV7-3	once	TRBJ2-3	TGTGCCAGCAGCCCGACTAGCGGGGGGGCAATAGATACGCAGTATTTT	CASSPTSGGAIDTQYF
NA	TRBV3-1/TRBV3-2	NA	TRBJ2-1	TGTGCCAGCAGCCAAGACAGGGACAATGAGCAGTTCTTC	CASSQDRDNEQFF
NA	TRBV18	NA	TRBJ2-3	TGTGCCAGCACGCCACGGAGGACAGATACGCAGTATTTT	CASTPRRTDTQYF
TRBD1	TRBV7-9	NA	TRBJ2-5	TGTGCCAGCAGCTTAGGGGTGACAGGGACAGAGACCCAGTACTTC	CASSLGVTGTETQYF
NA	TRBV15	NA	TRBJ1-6	TGTGCCACCAGCAGAGCAGGGGAATCACCCCTCCACTTT	CATSRAGESPLHF
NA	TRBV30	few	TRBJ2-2	TGTGCCTGGAGTCGGACCGGGGAGCTGTTTTTT	CAWSRTGELFF
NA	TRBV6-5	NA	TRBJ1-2	TGTGCCAGCAGTACAGGGTACTTCTATGGCTACACCTTC	CASSTGYFYGYTF
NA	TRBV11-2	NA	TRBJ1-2	TGTGCCAGCAGCTTAATAACAGGCTATGGCTACACCTTC	CASSLITGYGYTF
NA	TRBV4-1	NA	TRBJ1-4	TGCGCCAGCAGCCAAGGTCGGAGGGGTTCTAATGAAAAACTGTTTTTT	CASSQGRRGSNEKLFF
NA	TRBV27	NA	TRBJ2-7	TGTGCCAGCAGCCCTGGACAGTACTACGAGCAGTACTTC	CASSPGQYYEQYF
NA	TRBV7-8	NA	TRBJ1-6	TGTGCCAGCAGCCGGGAGAGGAATTCACCCCTCCACTTT	CASSRERNSPLHF
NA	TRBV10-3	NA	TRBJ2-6	TGTGCCATCAGCCCGGAGTGGACTGGGGCCAACGTCCTGACTTTC	CAISPEWTGANVLTF